A selection of T cell receptor beta chains follows, all from one sample in a study of T-cell memory formation after mild COVID-19. TCRdb passed the 5' RACE reads through MiXCR, listing each CDR3 protein once. Among more than 450,000 distinct CDR3 sequences listed, 15% to 20% were seen once. Sequencing used PBMCs or a T cell subset sorted from them (not recorded which). Receptors originate from an adult woman who had mild COVID-19 (a few samples of this study predate the infection). Cell type and time point are not known. The CDR3 runs from the conserved cysteine through the conserved F or W. A D gene is named only where the DNA matches it firmly. Rows may omit the clone size; those that give it use once, few, many or a size class.

CDR3,DNA,D,size,J,V
CASSSKRGQGENGYTF,TGTGCCAGCAGTTCAAAACGGGGACAGGGTGAGAATGGCTACACCTTC,TRBD1,-,TRBJ1-2,TRBV28
CASSQELGATRTGELFF,TGCGCCAGCAGCCAAGAACTCGGAGCCACCCGGACCGGGGAGCTGTTTTTT,-,-,TRBJ2-2,TRBV4-1
CASSEDTSYGYTF,TGTGCCAGCAGCGAGGACACAAGCTATGGCTACACCTTC,-,few,TRBJ1-2,TRBV7-8
CASSLVPMDRGPYNEQFF,TGTGCCAGCAGCTTAGTGCCCATGGACAGGGGGCCTTACAATGAGCAGTTCTTC,TRBD1,few,TRBJ2-1,TRBV7-8
CASSPWGGGTGELFF,TGTGCCAGCAGTCCTTGGGGCGGAGGGACCGGGGAGCTGTTTTTT,-,-,TRBJ2-2,TRBV6-6
CASSPGTNRGEQYF,TGTGCCAGCTCACCCGGGACCAATAGAGGGGAGCAGTACTTC,-,-,TRBJ2-7,TRBV18
CASSVRLGEQYF,TGTGCCAGCAGCGTCCGGCTGGGCGAGCAGTACTTC,-,-,TRBJ2-7,TRBV9
CAWTSAGTEQYF,TGTGCCTGGACCTCTGCGGGGACCGAGCAGTACTTC,-,-,TRBJ2-7,TRBV30
CASSPSGGYGYTF,TGTGCCAGCAGTCCCTCGGGGGGGTATGGCTACACCTTC,-,-,TRBJ1-2,TRBV28
CASSSVAPSSYNEQFF,TGTGCTAGCAGCTCCGTAGCGCCGAGCTCCTACAATGAGCAGTTCTTC,-,few,TRBJ2-1,TRBV7-7
CASSPRGTGLHNEQFF,TGTGCCAGCAGCCCGCGCGGGACAGGGCTACACAATGAGCAGTTCTTC,TRBD1,few,TRBJ2-1,TRBV7-3
CASSESGPSHEQFF,TGTGCCAGCAGTGAATCGGGCCCTTCCCATGAGCAGTTCTTC,-,-,TRBJ2-1,TRBV25-1
CASSQLAKGNTEAFF,TGTGCCAGCAGCCAACTTGCTAAGGGGAACACTGAAGCTTTCTTT,-,few,TRBJ1-1,TRBV5-6
CASRLAGSLATDTQYF,TGTGCCAGCAGATTAGCGGGCTCCCTAGCGACAGATACGCAGTATTTT,TRBD2,-,TRBJ2-3,TRBV7-9
CSARDSAPSGNTIYF,TGCAGTGCTAGAGATTCAGCCCCCTCTGGAAACACCATATATTTT,-,-,TRBJ1-3,TRBV20-1